The 4 T cell receptor beta chains given below trace back to one sample, sequenced in a study of blood T cell repertoires in COVID-19. Profiled with immunoSEQ multiplex PCR; TCRdb holds only in-frame clones, not every one. The sample has fewer than 350,000 clones, approximately 86% seen once. The specimen was peripheral blood. These receptors all stem from a man between 40 and 49 years old with active or convalescent COVID-19.

The chain has TRBV13 and TRBJ2-7; 7 nucleotides align to TRBD2. This CDR3 is 15 amino acids long. CDR1 is PRHDT and CDR2 is FYEKMQ in the germline V gene (reference sequence). The V segment lost 4 bases and the J segment 0 bases; nucleotides outside the gene matches: 6. The chain's CDR3 is CASSSRREGSYEQYF. CDR3 DNA sequence: TGTGCCAGCAGCTCCCGAAGGGAGGGCTCCTACGAGCAGTACTTC.

The chain recombines TRBV12-3 or TRBV12-4 with TRBJ1-4; perhaps TRBD1 as D (6 bases). The CDR3 extends over 13 amino acids. Between the trimmed V and J ends, which lost 11 bases and 7 bases, there was a span of 17 bases. CDR3 protein: CAVGWGGGEKLFF. The CDR3 DNA sequence: TGTGCCGTAGGATGGGGGGGCGGTGAAAAACTGTTTTTT.

This rearrangement joins TRBV24-1 to TRBJ2-3; 8 nucleotides align to TRBD2. The CDR3 covers 15 residues. Germline loops: CDR1 KGHDR, CDR2 SFDVKD. The V gene end was trimmed by 5 bases and the J gene end by 5 bases; junction bases not matched to a gene: 8. This CDR3 reads CATSGFVAGRDTQYF. The DNA of the CDR3 is TGTGCCACCAGTGGGTTCGTAGCGGGAAGAGATACGCAGTATTTT.

This clone was recorded only once. The chain is built from TRBV6-5 and TRBJ1-3; the match to TRBD1 covers 8 bases. Germline values: CDR1 MNHEY, CDR2 SVGAGI. The CDR3 totals 15 residues. Trimming at V came to 4 bases and at J to 3 bases, leaving 5 bases not matched to a gene. This chain's CDR3 is CASSSQGAGGNTIYF. The CDR3 DNA reads as TGTGCCAGCAGTTCCCAGGGGGCTGGTGGAAACACCATATATTTT.